The rows below give T cell receptor beta chains drawn from one sample of a study of blood T cell repertoires in COVID-19. TCRdb keeps only in-frame clones here, not all; method: immunoSEQ multiplex PCR. The table lists approximately 390,000 clones, about 90% of them singletons. Sequenced: peripheral blood. These receptors originate from a woman aged 55-75 years with COVID-19, enrolled during active disease. The CDR3 runs from the conserved cysteine through the conserved F or W. The D gene is left open where the match is weak. Clone size is stated in some rows and not others, as once, few, many or a class when expanded.

clone size: once
D gene: -
V gene: TRBV11-1
CDR3 length: 13
J gene: TRBJ1-1
CDR3 protein: CASSLSRNTEAFF
CDR3 DNA: TGTGCCAGCAGCTTAAGTAGGAACACTGAAGCTTTCTTT

clone size: many
D gene: -
V gene: TRBV28
CDR3 length: 13
J gene: TRBJ2-5
CDR3 protein: CASSPGRRETQYF
CDR3 DNA: TGTGCCAGCAGTCCAGGGAGGAGAGAGACCCAGTACTTC

clone size: -
D gene: TRBD1
V gene: TRBV7-6
CDR3 length: 15
J gene: TRBJ1-4
CDR3 protein: CASRLGTGNHEKLFF
CDR3 DNA: TGTGCCAGCAGGCTCGGGACAGGGAATCATGAAAAACTGTTTTTT

clone size: -
D gene: -
V gene: TRBV10-2
CDR3 length: 14
J gene: TRBJ1-2
CDR3 protein: CASSEWGVYYGYTF
CDR3 DNA: TGCGCCAGCAGTGAGTGGGGGGTCTACTATGGCTACACCTTC

clone size: -
D gene: TRBD1
V gene: TRBV19
CDR3 length: 17
J gene: TRBJ2-5
CDR3 protein: CASSISIGTAYQETQYF
CDR3 DNA: TGTGCCAGTAGTATTTCAATCGGGACAGCCTACCAAGAGACCCAGTACTTC

clone size: -
D gene: TRBD2
V gene: TRBV7-2
CDR3 length: 16
J gene: TRBJ2-2
CDR3 protein: CASSARLAGGTGELFF
CDR3 DNA: TGTGCCAGCAGCGCCCGACTAGCGGGGGGGACCGGGGAGCTGTTTTTT

clone size: -
D gene: TRBD1
V gene: TRBV5-1
CDR3 length: 14
J gene: TRBJ1-3
CDR3 protein: CASSQGGSGNTIYF
CDR3 DNA: TGCGCCAGCAGTCAGGGGGGCTCTGGAAACACCATATATTTT

clone size: -
D gene: -
V gene: TRBV6-5
CDR3 length: 13
J gene: TRBJ2-3
CDR3 protein: CASSYPSTVGQYF
CDR3 DNA: TGTGCCAGCAGTTACCCCAGTACAGTCGGGCAGTATTTT

clone size: -
D gene: -
V gene: TRBV2
CDR3 length: 13
J gene: TRBJ2-5
CDR3 protein: CASSQVERETQYF
CDR3 DNA: TGTGCCAGCAGCCAGGTAGAACGGGAGACCCAGTACTTC

clone size: -
D gene: TRBD2
V gene: TRBV19
CDR3 length: 15
J gene: TRBJ2-2
CDR3 protein: CASRTSGGAVGELFF
CDR3 DNA: TGTGCCAGTAGGACTAGCGGGGGGGCTGTCGGGGAGCTGTTTTTT

clone size: once
D gene: -
V gene: TRBV18
CDR3 length: 15
J gene: TRBJ2-5
CDR3 protein: CASSPWTVQVETQYF
CDR3 DNA: TGTGCCAGCTCACCGTGGACAGTTCAGGTGGAGACCCAGTACTTC

clone size: -
D gene: -
V gene: TRBV7-2
CDR3 length: 15
J gene: TRBJ1-4
CDR3 protein: CASSPRRGSGEKLFF
CDR3 DNA: TGTGCCAGCAGCCCTAGGAGGGGAAGTGGGGAAAAACTGTTTTTT

clone size: -
D gene: -
V gene: TRBV6-1
CDR3 length: 15
J gene: TRBJ2-1
CDR3 protein: CASSELAGSYNEQFF
CDR3 DNA: TGTGCCAGCAGTGAATTGGCAGGGTCCTACAATGAGCAGTTCTTC

clone size: -
D gene: -
V gene: TRBV18
CDR3 length: 15
J gene: TRBJ2-3
CDR3 protein: CASSPRTAGTDTQYF
CDR3 DNA: TGTGCCAGCTCACCCCGGACAGCCGGCACAGATACGCAGTATTTT

clone size: once
D gene: -
V gene: TRBV5-8
CDR3 length: 15
J gene: TRBJ1-6
CDR3 protein: CASSLVRRQNSPLHF
CDR3 DNA: TGTGCCAGCAGCTTGGTCAGGCGACAAAATTCACCCCTCCACTTT

clone size: -
D gene: -
V gene: TRBV5-1
CDR3 length: 18
J gene: TRBJ2-6
CDR3 protein: CASSLAWTLNSGANVLTF
CDR3 DNA: TGCGCCAGCAGCTTGGCATGGACACTCAACTCTGGGGCCAACGTCCTGACTTTC

clone size: -
D gene: -
V gene: TRBV5-1
CDR3 length: 13
J gene: TRBJ2-7
CDR3 protein: CASSSEDFYEQYF
CDR3 DNA: TGCGCCAGCAGCTCCGAGGATTTCTACGAGCAGTACTTC

clone size: -
D gene: TRBD1
V gene: TRBV25-1
CDR3 length: 14
J gene: TRBJ1-1
CDR3 protein: CASSPGQGWFEAFF
CDR3 DNA: TGTGCCAGCAGTCCGGGACAGGGATGGTTTGAAGCTTTCTTT

clone size: -
D gene: TRBD1
V gene: TRBV7-2
CDR3 length: 16
J gene: TRBJ1-6
CDR3 protein: CASSLSLGQGNSPLHF
CDR3 DNA: TGTGCCAGCAGCTTAAGTCTCGGACAGGGTAATTCACCCCTCCACTTT

clone size: -
D gene: -
V gene: TRBV5-7
CDR3 length: 16
J gene: TRBJ2-5
CDR3 protein: CASSWGGGDRQETQYF
CDR3 DNA: TGTGCCAGCAGCTGGGGAGGGGGGGATCGCCAAGAGACCCAGTACTTC